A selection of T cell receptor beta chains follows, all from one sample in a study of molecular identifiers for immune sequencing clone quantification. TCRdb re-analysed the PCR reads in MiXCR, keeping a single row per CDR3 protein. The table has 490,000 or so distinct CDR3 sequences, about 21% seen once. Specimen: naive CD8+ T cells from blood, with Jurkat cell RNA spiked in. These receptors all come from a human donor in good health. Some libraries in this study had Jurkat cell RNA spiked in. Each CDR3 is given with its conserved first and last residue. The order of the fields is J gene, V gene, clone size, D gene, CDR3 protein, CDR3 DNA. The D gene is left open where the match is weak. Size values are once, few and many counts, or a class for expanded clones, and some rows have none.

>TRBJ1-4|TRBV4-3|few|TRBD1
CASSPLGDRGEKLFF
TGCGCCAGCAGCCCCCTTGGGGACAGGGGTGAAAAACTGTTTTTT
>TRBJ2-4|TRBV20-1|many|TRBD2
CSASSSGGRGIQYF
TGCAGTGCTAGTTCTAGCGGGGGCAGGGGCATTCAGTACTTC
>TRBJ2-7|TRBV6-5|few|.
CASSPQISSPYEQYF
TGTGCCAGCAGTCCACAGATCAGTAGTCCCTACGAGCAGTACTTC
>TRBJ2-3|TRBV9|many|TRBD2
CASSPIGGGTDTQYF
TGTGCCAGCAGCCCAATCGGGGGGGGCACAGATACGCAGTATTTT
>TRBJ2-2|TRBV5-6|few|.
CASSFQTVSNTGELFF
TGTGCCAGCAGCTTTCAAACGGTTTCGAACACCGGGGAGCTGTTTTTT
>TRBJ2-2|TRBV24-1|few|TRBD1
CATSDLGDRGSGELFF
TGTGCCACCAGTGATTTAGGGGACAGGGGATCAGGGGAGCTGTTTTTT
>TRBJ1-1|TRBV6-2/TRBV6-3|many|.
CASRREKLSRMNTEAFF
TGTGCCAGCAGACGCGAGAAACTATCGAGGATGAACACTGAAGCTTTCTTT
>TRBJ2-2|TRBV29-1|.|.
CSVVTKNAGELFF
TGCAGCGTAGTCACTAAGAACGCCGGGGAGCTGTTTTTT
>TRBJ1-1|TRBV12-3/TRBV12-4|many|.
CASSLSQLPGFVEAFF
TGTGCCAGCAGTTTATCCCAACTACCCGGGTTCGTCGAAGCTTTCTTT
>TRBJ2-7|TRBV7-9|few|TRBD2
CASSAAGAYEQYF
TGTGCCAGCAGCGCGGCGGGGGCCTACGAGCAGTACTTC
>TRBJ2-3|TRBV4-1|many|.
CASSQDPSPTSGDTQYF
TGCGCCAGCAGCCAAGATCCTAGCCCCACATCGGGAGATACGCAGTATTTT
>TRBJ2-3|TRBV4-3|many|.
CASSLGPLVDTQYF
TGCGCCAGCAGCCTGGGACCCCTGGTAGATACGCAGTATTTT
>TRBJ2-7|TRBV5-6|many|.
CASSSSPGTPSSYEQYF
TGTGCCAGCAGCTCCTCCCCCGGGACACCGAGCTCCTACGAGCAGTACTTC
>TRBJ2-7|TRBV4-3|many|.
CASSQLVRHYEQYF
TGCGCCAGCAGCCAACTAGTTAGACACTACGAGCAGTACTTC
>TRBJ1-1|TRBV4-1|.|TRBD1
CASSLGQGQMTEAFF
TGCGCCAGCAGCCTCGGACAGGGCCAGATGACTGAAGCTTTCTTT
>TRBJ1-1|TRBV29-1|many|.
CSVELRAGRYTEAFF
TGCAGCGTTGAATTGAGGGCAGGAAGGTACACTGAAGCTTTCTTT
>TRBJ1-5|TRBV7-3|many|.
CASSSRAQPQHF
TGTGCCAGCAGCTCAAGGGCCCAGCCCCAGCATTTT
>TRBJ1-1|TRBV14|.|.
CASSLPLGAASTEAFF
TGTGCCAGCAGCCTGCCCTTGGGGGCGGCGAGCACTGAAGCTTTCTTT
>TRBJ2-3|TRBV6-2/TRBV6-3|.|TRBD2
CASSDLADADTQYF
TGTGCCAGCTCAGATCTAGCGGATGCAGATACGCAGTATTTT
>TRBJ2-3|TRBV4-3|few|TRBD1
CASSQDDRVIADTQYF
TGCGCCAGCAGCCAAGATGACAGGGTGATAGCAGATACGCAGTATTTT